The 18 T cell receptor beta chains below were found in one sample sequenced in a study of blood T cell repertoires in COVID-19. This table comes from immunoSEQ multiplex PCR, and its TCRdb copy is limited to in-frame clones, with some not included. The sample lists around 280,000 clones, 70% to 90% occurring once. Sample: PBMCs or T cells enriched from blood (not recorded which). These receptors were obtained from a woman aged 40 to 50 who had recovered from COVID-19.

The chain uses TRBV7-2 and TRBJ2-3; TRBD2 matches 10 bases. Trimming cost V 5 bases and J 1 base; bases outside gene matches: 6. Germline assignment: CDR1 SGHTA and CDR2 FQGNSA. This CDR3 has 16 residues. In nucleotides, the CDR3 is TGTGCCAGCAGCATCGCCCTAGCGGGAGGCACAGATACGCAGTATTTT. Its translation is CASSIALAGGTDTQYF.

This rearrangement joins TRBV11-3 to TRBJ2-1; 9 nucleotides agree with TRBD2. The CDR3 length is 17 residues. Germline lookup yields CDR1 SGHNT and CDR2 YENEEA. Trimming took 5 bases from V and 6 from J; bases not matched to a gene: 14. For the CDR3, the DNA is TGTGCCAGCAGCCTACCCCTGGAAGCGGGAGGAAGCAATGAGCAGTTCTTC. Amino acids: CASSLPLEAGGSNEQFF. The full variable domain, in which reference TRBV11-3 and TRBJ2-1 provide the parts outside the CDR3, is EAGVVQSPRYKIIEKKQPVAFWCNPISGHNTLYWYLQNLGQGPELLIRYENEEAVDDSQLPKDRFSAERLKGVDSTLKIQPAELGDSAVYLCASSLPLEAGGSNEQFFGPGTRLTVL.

The count of this clone is one. The CDR3 reads CASSSLREGPWRLYGYTF. The CDR3 DNA sequence: TGTGCCAGCAGTTCGCTCCGGGAGGGCCCTTGGCGACTCTATGGCTACACCTTC. The chain carries TRBV27 and TRBJ1-2; D call uncertain. In germline, CDR1 is MNHEY, CDR2 SMNVEV (reference sequence). The CDR3 has 18 amino acids. V was clipped by 4 bases and J by 4 bases, with 25 bases between them.

The rearrangement links TRBV15 to TRBJ1-4; a weak D match, TRBD1 (5 bases). The V gene's germline CDR1 is LNHNV and CDR2 YYDKDF (reference sequence). V lost 7 bases and J lost 4, with 19 bases in between. CDR3 length: 16 amino acids. The DNA for the CDR3 is TGTGCCACCAAACCCGCCGCAGGGAAGGGTAATGAAAAACTGTTTTTT. Translated, it gives CATKPAAGKGNEKLFF.

This chain links TRBV2 with TRBJ2-3, with 10 bases fitting TRBD2. With V trimmed by 9 bases and J by 1 base, 7 bases remained unmatched. The germline gives CDR1 SNHLY, CDR2 FYNNEI. The CDR3 extends over 15 amino acids. The CDR3 coding sequence is TGTGCCAGGACCGAAGGGACTAGCGGCACAGATACGCAGTATTTT. Translated: CARTEGTSGTDTQYF.

This chain joins TRBV7-9 and TRBJ2-1, with TRBD2 identical over 11 bases. CDR1 is SEHNR and CDR2 is FQNEAQ in the germline V gene (reference sequence). V trimming: 7 bases; J trimming: 5 bases; junction bases outside the gene matches: 10. The CDR3 is 16 amino acids. Written as DNA, the CDR3 is TGTGCCAGCACAGCCCCGGGACTAGCGGCAAACAATGAGCAGTTCTTC. Its translation: CASTAPGLAANNEQFF.

V gene TRBV9 combines with J gene TRBJ2-7; D might be TRBD2 (6 bases). Germline assignment: CDR1 SGDLS and CDR2 YYNGEE. The CDR3 is 14 residues long. Trimming took 4 bases from V and 0 from J, leaving 11 bases between them. For the CDR3, the DNA is TGTGCCAGCAGCACCCAGCGGGCCTCCTACGAGCAGTACTTC. Its translation: CASSTQRASYEQYF. The variable domain in full, completed from reference TRBV9 and TRBJ2-7, reads DSGVTQTPKHLITATGQRVTLRCSPRSGDLSVYWYQQSLDQGLQFLIQYYNGEERAKGNILERFSAQQFPDLHSELNLSSLELGDSALYFCASSTQRASYEQYFGPGTRLTVT.

The chain uses TRBV19 and TRBJ2-1; D ambiguous. The CDR3 spans 14 residues. Germline lookup yields CDR1 LNHDA and CDR2 SQIVND (reference sequence). The V and J ends lost 8 bases and 0 bases respectively, with 11 bases between them. CDR3 region: CASSLLSSYNEQFF. In nucleotides, the CDR3 is TGTGCCAGTTCGTTGCTTAGCTCCTACAATGAGCAGTTCTTC.

The chain uses TRBV5-1 and TRBJ2-5; D is possibly TRBD2 (6 bases). The CDR3 is 11 residues long. Germline loops: CDR1 SGHRS, CDR2 YFSETQ. The V end lost 2 bases, the J end lost 7 bases, and 6 bases lay between the germline ends. The CDR3 sequence: CASSFGGTQYF. The CDR3, as DNA: TGCGCCAGCAGCTTCGGGGGGACCCAGTACTTC.

The chain has TRBV2 and TRBJ2-1, with D perhaps TRBD1 (6 bases). V lost 6 bases, J lost 6 bases, and 6 bases lay in between. Per the germline V gene, CDR1 is SNHLY and CDR2 is FYNNEI. The CDR3 spans 11 residues. The CDR3 loop reads CASSRGNEQFF. CDR3 sequence (DNA): TGTGCCAGCAGCAGGGGCAATGAGCAGTTCTTC.

The J gene is TRBJ1-6, the V gene TRBV28; maybe TRBD1 (6 bases). V gave up 6 bases and J gave up 7 bases, with 7 bases separating them. The CDR3 is made up of 12 amino acids. CDR1 is MDHEN and CDR2 is SYDVKM in the germline V gene. The DNA for the CDR3 is TGTGCCAGCAGAACAGGGAATTCACCCCTCCACTTT. This gives the protein CASRTGNSPLHF.

This chain joins TRBV27 and TRBJ2-7; D possibly corresponds to TRBD2 (5 bases). CDR1 MNHEY and CDR2 SMNVEV come from the germline V gene (reference sequence). V lost 5 bases, J lost 13 bases, and 21 bases lay in between. This CDR3 spans 13 amino acids. CDR3 nucleotides: TGTGCCAGCAGTCCAATTCGAGCCCCGGGGTCCTACTTC. This gives the protein CASSPIRAPGSYF.

The genes are TRBV30 and TRBJ1-5, with D maybe TRBD1 (6 bases). The V end lost 3 bases, the J end lost 3 bases, and 15 bases lay between the germline ends. The length of the CDR3 is 15 residues. Germline V CDR1 and CDR2: GTSNPN, SVGIG (reference sequence). The CDR3 bases are TGTGCCTGGAGGGAAGGGACAAGTATCAATCAGCCCCAGCATTTT. Its translation is CAWREGTSINQPQHF.

The chain is built from TRBV7-2 and TRBJ1-6, with D possibly TRBD1 on 5 matching bases. This CDR3 has 14 residues. Germline V gene lookup returns CDR1 SGHTA and CDR2 FQGNSA. The V and J ends lost 7 bases and 9 bases respectively, with 16 bases between them. CDR3 DNA sequence: TGTGCCAGCACCGTAAGGGGAGGGAGTTCACCCCTCCACTTT. Protein product: CASTVRGGSSPLHF.

The chain links TRBV24-1 to TRBJ2-5; maybe TRBD1 (5 bases). V shed 0 bases and J shed 4 bases, with 5 bases lying between them. The CDR3 has 13 amino acids. In germline, CDR1 is KGHDR, CDR2 SFDVKD. CDR3 loop: CATSDLDRETQYF. The CDR3 DNA reads TGTGCCACCAGTGATTTGGACAGAGAGACCCAGTACTTC.

The rearrangement joins TRBV7-9 to TRBJ2-3; TRBD2 matches at 13 bases. Germline V gives CDR1 SEHNR, CDR2 FQNEAQ (reference sequence). With 5 bases clipped from V and 4 bases from J, the junction kept 6 bases outside the gene matches. CDR3 length: 16 amino acids. The CDR3 DNA sequence: TGTGCCAGCAGCCCTGGACTAGCGGGAGTGGCAGATACGCAGTATTTT. Translated: CASSPGLAGVADTQYF.

In its sample, this clone was seen a few times. The chain links TRBV24-1 to TRBJ1-1; D remains unclear. V was pared by 11 bases and J by 11 bases, with 14 bases between. Germline CDR1 is KGHDR and CDR2 is SFDVKD. This CDR3 region has 10 residues. CDR3 protein: CAIPSSEAFF. CDR3 nucleotides: TGTGCCATCCCTTCCTCGGAGGCTTTCTTT.

J is TRBJ1-1 and V is TRBV28; D gene uncertain. V lost 4 bases to trimming and J lost 1 base, with 10 bases between them. CDR1 is MDHEN and CDR2 is SYDVKM in the germline V gene. The CDR3 is made up of 14 amino acids. The DNA of the CDR3 is TGTGCCAGCAGTTCAGGAGGACGGAACACTGAAGCTTTCTTT. It yields the protein CASSSGGRNTEAFF.